One sample yielded the 12 T cell receptor beta chains listed below, sequenced in a study of metastatic and nonmetastatic thyroid tumors. Not a single patient had been given any form of treatment at any point before undergoing thyroid surgery. TCRdb reanalyzed the PCR reads via MiXCR. The table includes several thousand clones, 30% to 40% detected once. Sequencing was done on a sample of adjacent normal tissue. The source of these receptors is a female donor with papillary thyroid cancer or a benign thyroid nodule (not recorded which). Some clones in this sample may be carry-over from other donors' samples.

The chain has TRBV28 and TRBJ2-1; 13 bases fit TRBD2. Germline assignment: CDR1 MDHEN and CDR2 SYDVKM. J gave up 12 bases and V 1 base, and 12 bases lay outside the gene matches. The CDR3 length is 17 residues. CDR3 nucleotide sequence: TGTGCCAGCAGTTTATTACTAGCGGGGGGGCCCGGGGATGTGCAGTTCTTC. It encodes CASSLLLAGGPGDVQFF. The full variable domain, with the rest looked up from reference TRBV28 and TRBJ2-1, is DVKVTQSSRYLVKRTGEKVFLECVQDMDHENMFWYRQDPGLGLRLIYFSYDVKMKEKGDIPEGYSVSREKKERFSLILESASTNQTSMYLCASSLLLAGGPGDVQFFGPGTRLTVL.

The sample holds many counts of this clone. A much more abundant neighbour one base away suggests this may be a read error. The gene calls are TRBV2 and TRBJ1-1; no definite D call. The germline V and J ends were trimmed by 8 bases and 2 bases, with 12 bases remaining between them. CDR3 length equals 13 residues. CDR1 and CDR2 from the germline V gene are SNHLY and FYNNEI. The DNA for the CDR3 is TGTGCCAGCGTTACACGGGCCAACACTGAAGCTTTCTTT. Encoded protein: CASVTRANTEAFF.

This clone was counted many times. The chain couples TRBV5-1 to TRBJ2-7; the D call may be TRBD1 or TRBD2 (5 bases each). The CDR3 extends over 16 amino acids. Trimming removed 3 bases from V and 3 bases from J, with 19 bases in between. Per the germline V gene, CDR1 is SGHRS and CDR2 is YFSETQ. The CDR3 protein is CASSSGGCGAYYEQYF. In DNA, the CDR3 is TGCGCCAGCAGCTCGGGCGGGTGTGGGGCATACTACGAGCAGTACTTC.

The rearrangement uses TRBV6-1 and TRBJ1-1; TRBD1 is a possible D gene (5 bases). The CDR3 consists of 12 residues. Trimming took 2 bases from V and 11 from J, leaving 12 bases between them. The germline V gene has CDR1 MNHNS and CDR2 SASEGT. In nucleotides, the CDR3 is TGTGCCAGCAGTGAATGGGGCCTTGGGGCTTTCTTT. It translates to CASSEWGLGAFF.

V gene TRBV5-1 combines with J gene TRBJ2-7; D gene ambiguous. Germline CDR1 and CDR2: SGHRS and YFSETQ. The V end was cut by 3 bases, the J end by 3 bases, with 19 bases between. The CDR3 is 16 residues long. The CDR3, as DNA: TGCGCCAGCAGCTCGGGCGTGGGTTGGGCATACTACGAGCAGTACTTC. It yields the protein CASSSGVGWAYYEQYF.

This clone is labeled large. Other DNA sequences of this sample code for an identical CDR3. V usage is TRBV27 and J usage is TRBJ1-2; 8 bases map to TRBD1. Germline V gene lookup returns CDR1 MNHEY and CDR2 SMNVEV (reference sequence). CDR3 length: 13 residues. The V segment lost 3 bases and the J segment 6 bases; nucleotides outside the gene matches: 3. The CDR3 DNA reads as TGTGCCAGCAGTTTCACAGGGGGGAATGGCTACACCTTC. It yields the protein CASSFTGGNGYTF.

The chain joins TRBV6-1 to TRBJ2-5; D uncertain. The CDR3 contains 15 residues. CDR1 and CDR2 (germline): MNHNS, SASEGT. V lost 2 bases to trimming and J lost 6 bases, with 16 bases between them. CDR3 in DNA: TGTGCCAGCAGTGAATATTCGGGTCAAACGAAGACCCAGTACTTC. It yields the protein CASSEYSGQTKTQYF.

This clone is medium-sized in the sample. This chain links TRBV10-2 with TRBJ2-7; D might be TRBD1 (6 bases). This CDR3 is 11 amino acids long. Trimming shortened V by 8 bases and J by 6 bases, and 11 bases separated the two germline ends. Germline values: CDR1 WSHSY, CDR2 SAAADI. For the CDR3, the DNA is TGCGCCAGCTTACAGGGTGGCGAGCAGTACTTC. Protein: CASLQGGEQYF.

V gene TRBV7-8 combines with J gene TRBJ2-6, with 7 bases lining up with TRBD1. In germline, CDR1 is SGHVS, CDR2 FQNEAQ. The CDR3 has 18 residues. J lost 0 bases, V lost 6 bases, and 11 bases had no gene match. The CDR3 sequence: CASSPQGLDFSGANVLTF. In DNA, the CDR3 is TGTGCCAGCAGTCCACAGGGGCTGGACTTCTCTGGGGCCAACGTCCTGACTTTC.

This sequence joins TRBV30 and TRBJ1-5; D is ambiguous. Trimming removed 5 bases at V and 6 bases at J, with 5 bases between. The CDR3 contains 10 residues. Germline assignment: CDR1 GTSNPN and CDR2 SVGIG (reference sequence). The CDR3 is CAWRSQPQHF. The CDR3, as DNA: TGTGCCTGGCGGAGTCAGCCCCAGCATTTT.

The V gene is TRBV20-1, the J gene TRBJ2-7; D might be TRBD2 (6 bases). The CDR3 consists of 14 residues. With 5 bases removed from V and 2 bases from J, the gap between germline ends came to 16 bases. Germline CDR1 is DFQATT and CDR2 is SNEGSKA (reference sequence). DNA for the CDR3: TGCAGTGCTTGGGGGACGCGGGGAACCTACGAGCAGTACTTC. Its translation: CSAWGTRGTYEQYF.

A remark on this clone: The junction does not match germline at one end; this may be a read error. The chain uses TRBV20-1 and TRBJ1-6; 8 nucleotides line up with TRBD1. Germline CDR1 DFQATT, CDR2 SNEGSKA (reference sequence). The CDR3 runs 15 residues. As DNA, the CDR3 is TGCAGTGCCGGATTAGGACAGGGCGAGAATTCACCCCTCCACTTC. This translates into CSAGLGQGENSPLHF.